This entry features one TCR beta chain sequence. The antigen this receptor binds is unknown. Within one base of it there is no much larger clone, and no base qualities were kept. Receptor amplification or capture employed 5' RACE. Sequencing was performed on a NextSeq 500. To correct for sequencing error and PCR bias, the TCR library protocol tagged individual cDNA molecules with unique molecular identifiers. Sequencing covered both TCR alpha and beta chains, and within each sample the abundances of alpha and beta sequences were tightly co-correlated. In the original analysis: Decombinator V4 was used to perform V gene, J gene and CDR3 annotation of TCR sequences. Expanded TCRs were defined as changing significantly between any two time points under a Poisson model with p below 0.0001. TCR abundances were normalised to the total number of TCRs sequenced per sample and expressed as counts per million. VDJdb, accessed 1 November 2021, was searched for CMV, EBV and SARS-CoV-2 annotated TCRs, excluding TCRs annotated for multiple antigens. TCRdb handled the public reads itself, with Q25 trimming in fastp and clone calling in MiXCR, and kept productive beta chains. Rows matching on CDR3 protein sequence are summarized as one entry with the most common DNA and genes. The V and J calls were not made by the authors but by TCRdb's processing. The sample table contains about 110,000 distinct CDR3 sequences; only one count was recorded for roughly 12% of them. In total, the top ten clones hold approximately 3.8% of the sample.

This sample is part of a study of early T cells in non-severe SARS-CoV-2 infection (dated by TCRdb to the early 2020s). About the investigation overall: Bulk RNA from unsorted whole blood was used for TCR sequencing, so alpha and beta chains could not be paired. Overall study outcomes, separate from this receptor: VDJdb matching was skewed toward anti-spike CD8 responses, so virus-specific expansions were likely underestimated and private and CD4 specificities were missed.

Set within a cohort of healthcare workers in London, UK, this nested case-control study involved weekly PCR testing of nasopharyngeal swabs along with blood sampling. Healthcare workers were recruited between 23 and 31 March 2020, during the week of the UK lockdown, and were followed weekly for up to about 15 weeks. The sequencing here drew on whole blood, taken at baseline. The receptor was isolated from an adult who was a healthcare worker with PCR-confirmed SARS-CoV-2 infection or an uninfected control (not recorded which).

The CDR3: CATSDIAVGPLTDTQYF. The nucleotide sequence is given as TGTGCCACCAGTGATATTGCAGTCGGGCCCCTCACAGATACGCAGTATTTT. The chain is made from TRBV24-1 and TRBJ2-3; there is no confident call for the D gene. For CDR1 and CDR2, the germline V gene lists KGHDR and SFDVKD. V lost 3 bases and J lost 2 bases; the stretch between them is 17 bases long. Spanning cysteine to phenylalanine, the CDR3 consists of 17 amino acids. Kept here is only the CDR3 DNA, which spans 51 bases and is read in frame from base 1.